These 29 T cell receptor beta chains were all obtained from the same sample, sequenced in a study of OX40 agonist ivuxolimab in advanced cancers. The library was built by means of the immunoSEQ multiplex PCR assay. TCRdb holds this immuneACCESS table with in-frame rearrangements only. Some clones are missing; in checked studies, unresolved V genes explain under half, and the rest has no known cause. Counted in this sample were 85,000 to 100,000 clones; more than 85% of them appeared once. The ten largest clonotypes hold less than 0.4% of the sample. Source: CD4+ or CD8+ T cells sorted from blood, taken in a trial of the OX40 agonist ivuxolimab. Receptors were obtained from an adult with an advanced solid tumor such as melanoma, head and neck, liver or kidney cancer.

This chain uses TRBV28 with TRBJ2-7; 13 bases are shared with TRBD2. The trim removed 6 bases at V and 8 bases at J, leaving 7 bases unmatched. The CDR3 runs 14 residues. CDR1 is MDHEN and CDR2 is SYDVKM in the germline V gene. The CDR3 bases are TGTGCCAGCAGAAAGGGACTAGCGGGACGGAAGCAGTACTTC. Its protein product is CASRKGLAGRKQYF.

The chain joins TRBV29-1 to TRBJ2-5; D is unclear. Germline CDR1 SQVTM, CDR2 ANQGSEA. The CDR3 consists of 12 residues. V was cut by 0 bases and J by 2 bases, with 4 bases left in between. CDR3 residues: CSVEEQQETQYF. CDR3 DNA sequence: TGCAGCGTTGAAGAACAGCAAGAGACCCAGTACTTC.

This clone has just one count. The chain combines TRBV13 with TRBJ2-5, with 9 bases aligning to TRBD1. Gene TRBJ2-7 matches the end of the DNA better, so the J call may be wrong. CDR1 and CDR2 from the germline V gene are PRHDT and FYEKMQ (reference sequence). This CDR3 comprises 13 residues. The CDR3 DNA reads as TGTGCCAGCAACTCCCGGACAGGGGCCGAGCAGTACTTC. Its translation is CASNSRTGAEQYF.

The V call is TRBV21-1, the J call TRBJ2-7; the table's D gene call, TRBD2, was not cross checked with the DNA. TRBV21-1 is recorded as a pseudogene. CDR3 size: 16 residues. The CDR3 DNA sequence: TGTGCCAGCTCGACTGCCCCTGGACTAGCGGGCTACGAGCAGTACTTC. This translates into CASSTAPGLAGYEQYF.

V and J are TRBV11-2 and TRBJ2-6, with D perhaps assigned TRBD1 or TRBD2 (7 bases each). CDR1 SGHAT and CDR2 FQNNGV come from the germline V gene. Between the trimmed V and J ends, which lost 3 bases and 0 bases, there was a span of 18 bases. CDR3 length: 19 residues. CDR3 in amino acids: CASSFFRGGRLSGANVLTF. DNA of the CDR3: TGTGCCAGCAGCTTTTTCAGGGGGGGCAGACTCTCTGGGGCCAACGTCCTGACTTTC.

The rearrangement uses TRBV10-3 and TRBJ1-6, with D perhaps matching TRBD1 (5 bases). The CDR3 loop spans 14 amino acids. V was cut by 4 bases and J by 7 bases, with 11 bases left in between. From germline, CDR1 is ENHRY and CDR2 SYGVKD. CDR3 residues: CAISGDSGNSPLHF. DNA of the CDR3: TGTGCCATCAGTGGAGACAGTGGGAATTCACCCCTCCACTTT.

This chain connects TRBV4-1 to TRBJ2-7, with 7 bases matching TRBD1. CDR1 is MGHRA and CDR2 is YSYEKL in the germline V gene. CDR3 length: 18 residues. V was pared by 2 bases and J by 2 bases, with 15 bases of the junction left unmatched. CDR3 sequence: CASSQQTGLYGFTYEQYF. As DNA, the CDR3 is TGCGCCAGCAGCCAACAGACAGGGCTGTACGGATTCACCTACGAGCAGTACTTC.

The chain recombines TRBV5-4 with TRBJ1-5; D not resolved. CDR3 length: 14 amino acids. V lost 0 bases and J lost 4, with 8 bases in between. Germline V CDR1 and CDR2: SGHNT, YYREEE (reference sequence). CDR3 loop: CASSLGGSNQPQHF. The CDR3 DNA is TGTGCCAGCAGCTTGGGTGGCAGTAATCAGCCCCAGCATTTT.

The gene calls are TRBV29-1 and TRBJ2-6, with unresolved D. Trimming cost V 7 bases and J 1 base, with 8 bases left between them. The CDR3 sequence is 13 residues long. Germline V gene lookup returns CDR1 SQVTM and CDR2 ANQGSEA. The CDR3 loop is CSATSSGANVLTF. CDR3 DNA sequence: TGCAGCGCCACAAGTTCTGGGGCCAACGTCCTGACTTTC.

The chain combines TRBV19 with TRBJ2-5; D is uncertain. The CDR3 sequence is 13 residues long. In germline, CDR1 is LNHDA, CDR2 SQIVND (reference sequence). Trimming took 2 bases from V and 0 from J, leaving 4 bases between them. CDR3 DNA sequence: TGTGCCAGTAGTATACGGAACCAAGAGACCCAGTACTTC. This translates into CASSIRNQETQYF. Full variable domain (missing parts from reference TRBV19 and TRBJ2-5): DGGITQSPKYLFRKEGQNVTLSCEQNLNHDAMYWYRQDPGQGLRLIYYSQIVNDFQKGDIAEGYSVSREKKESFPLTVTSAQKNPTAFYLCASSIRNQETQYFGPGTRLLVL.

The chain employs TRBV29-1 and TRBJ2-5; 9 bases line up with TRBD2. Trimming at V came to 4 bases and at J to 4 bases, leaving 7 bases not matched to a gene. This CDR3 spans 14 amino acids. The V gene's germline CDR1 is SQVTM and CDR2 ANQGSEA. The CDR3 sequence is CSVAGREGSETQYF. The CDR3 DNA follows: TGCAGCGTTGCGGGGCGGGAGGGGTCAGAGACCCAGTACTTC.

The rearrangement links TRBV7-9 to TRBJ2-1; unclear D gene. The V and J ends lost 0 bases and 0 bases respectively, with 15 bases between them. The germline V gene encodes CDR1 SEHNR and CDR2 FQNEAQ (reference sequence). The CDR3 covers 18 residues. Here the CDR3 reads CASSLAVTASVSYNEQFF. CDR3 DNA sequence: TGTGCCAGCAGCTTAGCGGTTACAGCGAGCGTCTCCTACAATGAGCAGTTCTTC.

This clone was seen just once. The chain combines TRBV5-1 with TRBJ2-3, with D perhaps TRBD2 (6 bases). CDR3 length: 13 amino acids. Germline assignment: CDR1 SGHRS and CDR2 YFSETQ. V was cut by 5 bases and J by 3 bases, with 10 bases left in between. Here the CDR3 reads CASRRGATDTQYF. CDR3 bases: TGCGCCAGCAGGCGGGGCGCTACAGATACGCAGTATTTT.

V usage is TRBV21-1 and J usage is TRBJ2-5; the table's D call, TRBD1, has no DNA check behind it. TRBV21-1 is a listed pseudogene. The CDR3 is 18 amino acids. CDR3 bases: TGTGCCAGCAGCAAAAAAAGTGACAGGGGAGCGGACCAAGAGACCCAGTACTTC. It encodes CASSKKSDRGADQETQYF.

This rearrangement joins TRBV6-1 to TRBJ1-3; 7 bases are shared with TRBD1. The CDR3 has 14 amino acids. Trimming at V came to 10 bases and at J to 2 bases, leaving 8 bases not matched to a gene. Germline V gene sequence: CDR1 MNHNS, CDR2 SASEGT. The CDR3 region is CATTGASTGNTIYF. CDR3 nucleotide sequence: TGTGCCACCACAGGGGCTTCAACTGGAAACACCATATATTTT.

This clone was detected once. V is TRBV6-1 and J is TRBJ2-4; D possibly corresponds to TRBD2 (6 bases). Trimming removed 7 bases from V and 13 bases from J, with 14 bases in between. The CDR3 is made up of 11 amino acids. CDR1 MNHNS and CDR2 SASEGT come from the germline V gene. This chain's CDR3 is CASTGDRGQYF. The DNA for the CDR3 is TGTGCCAGCACGGGGGATCGTGGACAGTACTTC.

A few counts support this clone. The rearrangement joins TRBV27 to TRBJ1-2, with a weak D call TRBD1 (6 bases). The germline V gene has CDR1 MNHEY and CDR2 SMNVEV (reference sequence). The V end was cut by 3 bases, the J end by 4 bases, with 9 bases between. This CDR3 spans 13 amino acids. The CDR3 DNA sequence: TGTGCCAGCAGTTTCAGGGGATCCTATGGCTACACCTTC. Translation: CASSFRGSYGYTF.

The chain recombines TRBV4-1 with TRBJ2-2, with D possibly TRBD2 on 6 matching bases. CDR1 is MGHRA and CDR2 is YSYEKL in the germline V gene. V lost 4 bases to trimming and J lost 3 bases, with 9 bases between them. The CDR3 spans 14 residues. In DNA form, the CDR3 reads TGCGCCAGCAGCCGCTCGGGGGACACCGGGGAGCTGTTTTTT. Its protein is CASSRSGDTGELFF.

This rearrangement joins TRBV5-8 to TRBJ2-6, with no clear D. V lost 1 base and J 0 bases, leaving 2 bases between the germline ends. CDR1 and CDR2 (germline): SGHTS, YDEGEE. The CDR3 has 14 residues. The CDR3: CASSLLSGANVLTF. Here the CDR3 DNA reads TGTGCCAGCAGCTTGCTCTCTGGGGCCAACGTCCTGACTTTC.

This chain uses TRBV27 with TRBJ2-2; D not certain. V was shortened by 3 bases and J by 1 base, with 9 bases between the two germline ends. Germline assignment: CDR1 MNHEY and CDR2 SMNVEV (reference sequence). The CDR3 covers 15 residues. The CDR3 loop is CASSFAQRNTGELFF. For the CDR3, the DNA is TGTGCCAGCAGTTTCGCGCAGAGGAACACCGGGGAGCTGTTTTTT.

J is TRBJ2-2 and V is TRBV4-3; tentatively, D is TRBD2 (6 bases). Germline V gene sequence: CDR1 LGHNA, CDR2 YSLEER. The V end lost 4 bases, the J end lost 0 bases, and 12 bases lay between the germline ends. The CDR3 runs 16 residues. CDR3 coding DNA: TGCGCCAGCAGCCTAGGAGCGGGCCCGAACACCGGGGAGCTGTTTTTT. Encoded protein: CASSLGAGPNTGELFF.

The V gene is TRBV6-6, the J gene TRBJ1-4; 7 bases line up with TRBD1. This CDR3 contains 14 residues. The germline CDR1 and CDR2 sequences are MNHNY and SVGAGI (reference sequence). Losses at the gene ends were 6 bases for V and 7 bases for J; bases not matched to a gene: 8. The CDR3 loop is CASRGEGGGEKLFF. The CDR3 bases are TGTGCCAGCAGAGGGGAAGGGGGCGGTGAAAAACTGTTTTTT.

The chain carries TRBV5-7 and TRBJ2-7; weak D call: TRBD2 (6 bases). TRBV5-7 has ORF status, its function being uncertain. This CDR3 is built from 11 residues. Trimming took off 2 bases at V and 11 bases at J, with 11 bases between the two ends. CDR3 DNA: TGTGCCAGCAGCTTAGAGCGGGTAGAGTACTTC. It yields the protein CASSLERVEYF.

J is TRBJ2-3 and V is TRBV2; D tentatively fits TRBD1 or TRBD2 (5 bases each). The V and J ends lost 7 bases and 1 base respectively, with 12 bases between them. The V gene's germline CDR1 is SNHLY and CDR2 FYNNEI. The CDR3 contains 14 residues. DNA for the CDR3: TGTGCCAGCATAGGACCGGGACGCACAGATACGCAGTATTTT. Amino acid sequence: CASIGPGRTDTQYF. Drawing the rest from reference TRBV2 and TRBJ2-3, the complete variable domain is EPEVTQTPSHQVTQMGQEVILRCVPISNHLYFYWYRQILGQKVEFLVSFYNNEISEKSEIFDDQFSVERPDGSNFTLKIRSTKLEDSAMYFCASIGPGRTDTQYFGPGTRLTVL.

CDR3 in DNA: TGTGCCACCAGCAGAGATCCTGGGGAGCAGCCCCAGCATTTT. Translated, it gives CATSRDPGEQPQHF. The rearrangement uses TRBV15 and TRBJ1-5; D gene unclear. Germline assignment: CDR1 LNHNV and CDR2 YYDKDF (reference sequence). The CDR3 is 14 residues long. Trimming left V 0 bases short and J 7 bases short, with 10 bases between.

The V call is TRBV2, the J call TRBJ2-7, with D possibly matching TRBD1 (6 bases). Germline loops: CDR1 SNHLY, CDR2 FYNNEI. This CDR3 comprises 12 residues. V was pared by 6 bases and J by 6 bases, with 12 bases between. CDR3 nucleotide sequence: TGTGCCAGCAGCTTCGGACAGAGCGAGCAGTACTTC. Its protein product is CASSFGQSEQYF.

This clone was seen only once. The chain has TRBV30 and TRBJ2-1, with unresolved D. The CDR3 extends over 14 amino acids. Germline CDR1 and CDR2: GTSNPN and SVGIG (reference sequence). V was trimmed by 5 bases and J by 3 bases, leaving 14 bases between them. The CDR3 region has the DNA TGTGCCTGGCCTAGAACGCTATACTACAATGAGCAGTTCTTC. Its translation: CAWPRTLYYNEQFF.

V gene TRBV7-3 combines with J gene TRBJ2-2; 8 bases fit TRBD2. Germline V gives CDR1 SGHTA, CDR2 FQGTGA. V gave up 1 base and J gave up 7 bases; unmatched junction bases: 5. The CDR3 has 15 amino acids. CDR3 sequence: CASSLKAGAIGELFF. The CDR3 coding sequence is TGTGCCAGCAGCTTAAAAGCGGGAGCGATCGGGGAGCTGTTTTTT.

This clone occurred once. The chain combines TRBV28 with TRBJ2-3; D perhaps matches TRBD1 (5 bases). V was shortened by 4 bases and J by 3 bases, with 17 bases between the two germline ends. The CDR3 consists of 16 residues. The germline gives CDR1 MDHEN, CDR2 SYDVKM. In nucleotides, the CDR3 is TGTGCCAGCAGTTCTTCTCGAGACAGCCGAACAGATACGCAGTATTTT. Amino acids: CASSSSRDSRTDTQYF.